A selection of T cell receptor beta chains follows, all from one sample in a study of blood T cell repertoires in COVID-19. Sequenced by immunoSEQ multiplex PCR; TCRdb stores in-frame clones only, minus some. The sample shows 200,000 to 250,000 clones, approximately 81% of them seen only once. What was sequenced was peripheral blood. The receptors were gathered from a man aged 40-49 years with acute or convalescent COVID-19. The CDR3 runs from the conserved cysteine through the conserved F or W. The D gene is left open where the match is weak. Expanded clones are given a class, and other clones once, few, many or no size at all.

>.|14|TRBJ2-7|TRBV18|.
TGTGCCAGCTCACCGATGCCAACTACCTACGAGCAGTACTTC
CASSPMPTTYEQYF
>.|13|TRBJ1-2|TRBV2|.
TGTGCCAGCAGTGAAGAAGGAGAACTCGGCTACACCTTC
CASSEEGELGYTF
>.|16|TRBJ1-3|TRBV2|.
TGTGCCAGCAGTATTCTGCCCGGGTCTGCTGGAAACACCATATATTTT
CASSILPGSAGNTIYF
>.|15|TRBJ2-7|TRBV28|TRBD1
TGTGCCAGCAGTACTCCCGGGACAGGAGCCTACGAGCAGTACTTC
CASSTPGTGAYEQYF
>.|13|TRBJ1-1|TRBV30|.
TGTGCCTGGAGTGTACTCCTGAACACTGAAGCTTTCTTT
CAWSVLLNTEAFF
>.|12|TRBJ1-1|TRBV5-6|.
TGTGCCAGCAGCCCGGGTAGCTCTGAAGCTTTCTTT
CASSPGSSEAFF
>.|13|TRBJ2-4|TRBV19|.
TGTGCCAGCGGGGTTCGGGCCAAAAACATTCAGTACTTC
CASGVRAKNIQYF
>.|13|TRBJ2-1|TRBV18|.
TGTGCCAGCTCACCAACCGCGTACAATGAGCAGTTCTTC
CASSPTAYNEQFF
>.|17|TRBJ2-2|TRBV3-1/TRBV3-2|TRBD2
TGTGCCAGCAGCCTACCCTCCTCGGGGGGGGGAGGCGGGGAGCTGTTTTTT
CASSLPSSGGGGGELFF
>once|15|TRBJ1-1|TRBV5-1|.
TGCGCCAGCAGCTTGGAAGGCGGGGGGAACACTGAAGCTTTCTTT
CASSLEGGGNTEAFF
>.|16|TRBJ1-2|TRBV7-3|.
TGTGCCAGCAGCCCCGTCGGGGGGGCAAGCAACTATGGCTACACCTTC
CASSPVGGASNYGYTF
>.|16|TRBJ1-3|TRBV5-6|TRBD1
TGTGCCAGCAGCTTAAGGGACAGACATTCTGGAAACACCATATATTTT
CASSLRDRHSGNTIYF
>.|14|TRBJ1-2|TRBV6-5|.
TGTGCCAGCAGTTACAGGGGGAGTGTGGATGGCTACACCTTC
CASSYRGSVDGYTF
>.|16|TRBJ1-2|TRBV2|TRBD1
TGTGCCAGCAGACCTTGGGCCGGGACAGGGAACTATGGCTACACCTTC
CASRPWAGTGNYGYTF
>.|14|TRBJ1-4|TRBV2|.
TGTGCCAGCAGTGCGTCGGGAGCTAATGAAAAACTGTTTTTT
CASSASGANEKLFF
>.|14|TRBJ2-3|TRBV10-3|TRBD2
TGTGCCATCAGCCCTAGCGGGGGGTCAGATACGCAGTATTTT
CAISPSGGSDTQYF
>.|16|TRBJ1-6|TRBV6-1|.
TGTGCCAGCAGTGAAGAGACGGGGAAAGGGAATTCACCCCTCCACTTT
CASSEETGKGNSPLHF
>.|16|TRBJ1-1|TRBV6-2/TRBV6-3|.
TGTGCCAGCAGTTACTCGCTGGATGAGGGAAACACTGAAGCTTTCTTT
CASSYSLDEGNTEAFF
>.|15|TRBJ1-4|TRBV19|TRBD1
TGTGCCAGTAGTACGTCGACAGGGGTGAATGAAAAACTGTTTTTT
CASSTSTGVNEKLFF
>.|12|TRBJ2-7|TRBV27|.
TGTGCCAGCAGTCCACAGGGATACGAGCAGTACTTC
CASSPQGYEQYF
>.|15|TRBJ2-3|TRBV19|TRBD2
TGTGCCAGTACCTCGGGAGGGGAACGGACAGATACGCAGTATTTT
CASTSGGERTDTQYF
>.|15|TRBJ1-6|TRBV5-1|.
TGCGCCAGCAGCTCCCGGGTCGCGGGGGATTCACCCCTCCACTTT
CASSSRVAGDSPLHF
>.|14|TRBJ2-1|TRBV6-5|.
TGTGCCAGCAGTTACGGGACACTTTACAATGAGCAGTTCTTC
CASSYGTLYNEQFF
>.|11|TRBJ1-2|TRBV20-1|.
TGCAGTGCCCCCAGCGGGGATGGCTACACCTTC
CSAPSGDGYTF
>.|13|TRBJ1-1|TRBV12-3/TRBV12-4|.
TGTGCCAGCGGGATAGGGGGAAACACTGAAGCTTTCTTT
CASGIGGNTEAFF
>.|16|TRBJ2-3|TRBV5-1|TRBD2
TGCGCCAGCAGCTTGAGTCCGGGGGGGCCAACAGATACGCAGTATTTT
CASSLSPGGPTDTQYF
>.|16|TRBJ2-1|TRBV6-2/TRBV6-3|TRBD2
TGTGCCAGCAGTTACCCGCTAGCGGGGACCCCCAATGAGCAGTTCTTC
CASSYPLAGTPNEQFF
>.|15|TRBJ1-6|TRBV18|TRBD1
TGTGCCAGCTCAGCCCGACAGGGCGACAATTCACCCCTCCACTTT
CASSARQGDNSPLHF
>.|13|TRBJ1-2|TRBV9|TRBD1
TGTGCCAGCAGCACCCGACAGGGCGGTGGCTACACCTTC
CASSTRQGGGYTF
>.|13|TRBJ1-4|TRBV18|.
TGTGCCAGCTCACCGGTAAACTCTGAAAAACTGTTTTTT
CASSPVNSEKLFF
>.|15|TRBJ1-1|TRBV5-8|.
TGTGCCAGCAGACCGGGGGGCGCGGTGAACACTGAAGCTTTCTTT
CASRPGGAVNTEAFF
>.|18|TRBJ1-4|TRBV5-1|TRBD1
TGCGCCAGCAGCTTTGTCCGGGACAGAAAAGCAACTAATGAAAAACTGTTTTTT
CASSFVRDRKATNEKLFF
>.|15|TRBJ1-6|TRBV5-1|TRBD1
TGCGCCAGCGCCCGGGACAGGGCCTATAATTCACCCCTCCACTTT
CASARDRAYNSPLHF
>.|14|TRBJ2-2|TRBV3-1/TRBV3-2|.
TGTGCCAGCAGCCAGTATCAGGGGACCGGGGAGCTGTTTTTT
CASSQYQGTGELFF
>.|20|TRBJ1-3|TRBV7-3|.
TGTGCCAGCAGCTTACCGACGACAGGTTCCGCTACTCCCTCTGGAAACACCATATATTTT
CASSLPTTGSATPSGNTIYF
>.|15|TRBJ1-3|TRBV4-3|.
TGCGCCAGCAGCCAAGCCGTGTTCTCTGGAAACACCATATATTTT
CASSQAVFSGNTIYF
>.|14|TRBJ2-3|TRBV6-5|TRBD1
TGTGCCAGCAGCCGGGACAGGGTAATAGATACGCAGTATTTT
CASSRDRVIDTQYF
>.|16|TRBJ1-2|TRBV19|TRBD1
TGTGCCAGTAGTTTGGGGTTAAGGGGGCTGGGCTATGGCTACACCTTC
CASSLGLRGLGYGYTF
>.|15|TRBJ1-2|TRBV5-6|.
TGTGCCAGCAGCTCCGCCCACCGGTCGGACTATGGCTACACCTTC
CASSSAHRSDYGYTF
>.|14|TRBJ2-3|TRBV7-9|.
TGTGCCAGCAGCCTGGGACTGGGCACAGATACGCAGTATTTT
CASSLGLGTDTQYF
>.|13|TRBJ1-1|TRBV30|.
TGTGCCTGGAGTGTAACCCTAAATGGTGAAGCTTTCTTT
CAWSVTLNGEAFF
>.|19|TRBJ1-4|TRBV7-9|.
TGTGCCAGCAGTTTTCGTCCTCCAGGGACAAGGTCGACGGGTGAAAAACTGTTTTTT
CASSFRPPGTRSTGEKLFF
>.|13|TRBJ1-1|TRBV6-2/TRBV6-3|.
TGTGCCAGCAGCGGACAGATGAACACTGAAGCTTTCTTT
CASSGQMNTEAFF
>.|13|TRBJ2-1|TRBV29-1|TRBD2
TGCAGCGTTAGCGGGGGGGCCTACAATGAGCAGTTCTTC
CSVSGGAYNEQFF
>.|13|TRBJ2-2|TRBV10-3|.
TGTGCCATCAGTACGGGGAACACCGGGGAGCTGTTTTTT
CAISTGNTGELFF
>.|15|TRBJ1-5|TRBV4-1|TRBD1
TGCGCCAGCAGCCAAGATAGTACAGGGGACCAGCCCCAGCATTTT
CASSQDSTGDQPQHF
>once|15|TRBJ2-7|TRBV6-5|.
TGTGCCAGCAGCACATCCCACGGGATTCCCTACGAGCAGTACTTC
CASSTSHGIPYEQYF
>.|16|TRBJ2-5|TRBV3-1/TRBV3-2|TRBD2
TGTGCCAGCAGCCCCCGACTAGCGGGGCATCAAGAGACCCAGTACTTC
CASSPRLAGHQETQYF
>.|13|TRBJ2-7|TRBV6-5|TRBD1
TGTGCCAGCAGTCCACAGGGGGACTACGAGCAGTACTTC
CASSPQGDYEQYF
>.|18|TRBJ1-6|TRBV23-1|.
TGCGCCAGCAGTCAATCAGCCCCCCCGCGGACTCAATATTCACCCCTCCACTTT
CASSQSAPPRTQYSPLHF
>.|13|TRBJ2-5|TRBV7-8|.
TGTGCCAGCAGCTCGACAGGGAGGGAGACCCAGTACTTC
CASSSTGRETQYF
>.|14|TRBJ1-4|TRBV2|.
TGTGCCAGCAGCCTCCCAACGAATAGCGAAAAACTGTTTTTT
CASSLPTNSEKLFF
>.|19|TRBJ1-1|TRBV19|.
TGTGCCAGTAGTGCCAAGCGGGACACCACCAATTGGGAATTCACTGAAGCTTTCTTT
CASSAKRDTTNWEFTEAFF
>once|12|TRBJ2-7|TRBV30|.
TGTGCCTGGAGTACAACAGGGCGCGAGCAGTACTTC
CAWSTTGREQYF